The sequence of this T cell receptor beta chain was determined in a study of cytomegalovirus exposure and HLA in healthy donors. Researchers ran the PCR with 60 Vbeta and 13 Jbeta primers. The method was immunoSEQ multiplex PCR; TCRdb's version includes in-frame clones alone and lacks a portion of them. The sample contains 60,000 or so clones, about 75% of which appear only once. In nominal health when sampled, donors likely had unrecorded immune exposures nonetheless. Study results and caveats: Certain indistinguishable V segments, among them TRBV6-2 and TRBV6-3, were excluded. Sequencing likely produced, as an artifact, a cluster of highly shared sequence variants. About 150 TCR beta chains were listed as cytomegalovirus-associated.

Germline CDR1 reads SGHKS; CDR2 reads YYEKEE (reference sequence). The V end lost 2 bases, the J end lost 4 bases, and 15 bases lay between the germline ends. The CDR3 sequence is 15 residues long. Remarks on this clone: The antigen remains unidentified.

This clonotype was sampled from a woman in her thirties or forties in good health and CMV-seropositive. The chain combines TRBV5-5 with TRBJ1-2; no definite D call. The sample was PBMCs. The CDR3 nucleotides are TGTGCCAGCAGCTTCTCGGAGAAAGGAGGCTATGGCTACACCTTC. This codes for CASSFSEKGGYGYTF.